The rows below give T cell receptor beta chains drawn from one sample of a study of blood T cell repertoires in COVID-19. This table comes from immunoSEQ multiplex PCR, and its TCRdb copy is limited to in-frame clones, with some not included. The data hold about 370,000 clones, with 89% observed a single time. Input material: peripheral blood. These receptors originate from a woman aged 30 to 39 with COVID-19, enrolled during active disease. Each CDR3 is given with its conserved first and last residue. A D gene is named only where the DNA matches it firmly.

J: TRBJ2-1; V: TRBV4-3; D: .; DNA: TGCGCCAGCAGCCAAGATCTCCTAGGGGGTGGTGAGCAGTTCTTC; CDR3: CASSQDLLGGGEQFF
J: TRBJ2-2; V: TRBV11-3; D: TRBD1; DNA: TGTGCCAGCAGCTTATCCTTATGGGGACAGGGGAATAGTGGCGGGGAGCTGTTTTTT; CDR3: CASSLSLWGQGNSGGELFF
J: TRBJ1-2; V: TRBV7-2; D: .; DNA: TGTGCCAGCAGCTCGAGGGGGTATGGCTACACCTTC; CDR3: CASSSRGYGYTF
J: TRBJ1-2; V: TRBV11-3; D: .; DNA: TGTGCCAGCAGCTTAGATCGCGGTTACGGCTACACCTTC; CDR3: CASSLDRGYGYTF
J: TRBJ2-5; V: TRBV5-4; D: TRBD2; DNA: TGTGCCAGCAGCCTACCACTAGCGGGAGTCGGGGAGACCCAGTACTTC; CDR3: CASSLPLAGVGETQYF
J: TRBJ2-1; V: TRBV27; D: TRBD2; DNA: TGTGCCAGCAGCCAGAAACTCGACAGCCTCCGGGGGGATGAGCAGTTCTTC; CDR3: CASSQKLDSLRGDEQFF
J: TRBJ1-5; V: TRBV2; D: .; DNA: TGTGCCAGCAGTGAAGGGCAATATAGCAATCAGCCCCAGCATTTT; CDR3: CASSEGQYSNQPQHF
J: TRBJ2-5; V: TRBV27; D: TRBD2; DNA: TGTGCCAGCAGTTTATGGACTAGCGGGAGGGCCGAGACCCAGTACTTC; CDR3: CASSLWTSGRAETQYF
J: TRBJ2-5; V: TRBV10-3; D: TRBD2; DNA: TGTGCCATCAGTGGAGGACTAGCGGGGGGGGTAGGTCAAGAGACCCAGTACTTC; CDR3: CAISGGLAGGVGQETQYF
J: TRBJ2-1; V: TRBV6-5; D: TRBD2; DNA: TGTGCCAGCGGGAGAGGCGGGGGTTCCTACAATGAGCAGTTCTTC; CDR3: CASGRGGGSYNEQFF
J: TRBJ2-2; V: TRBV19; D: .; DNA: TGTGCCAGTAGTACGATTGTGACTCGAAGCACCGGGGAGCTGTTTTTT; CDR3: CASSTIVTRSTGELFF
J: TRBJ2-3; V: TRBV7-2; D: TRBD1; DNA: TGTGCCCCCCCCGGGACAGACACAGATACGCAGTATTTT; CDR3: CAPPGTDTDTQYF
J: TRBJ2-7; V: TRBV11-2; D: TRBD2; DNA: TGTGCCAGCAGCTTCTATAGCGGGGAGTACGAGCAGTACTTC; CDR3: CASSFYSGEYEQYF
J: TRBJ2-7; V: TRBV5-5; D: TRBD1; DNA: TGTGCCAGCAGCTTGGAGGCCGGGACAGGGTTGGTTGGCGAGCAGTACTTC; CDR3: CASSLEAGTGLVGEQYF
J: TRBJ2-7; V: TRBV28; D: .; DNA: TGTGCCAGCAGTTTAGGGGGCAGAGCCTACGAGCAGTACTTC; CDR3: CASSLGGRAYEQYF
J: TRBJ1-1; V: TRBV4-1; D: .; DNA: TGCGCCAGCAGCCAGGGACTCGGGGGGTGGGATAGTAGGACTGAAGCTTTCTTT; CDR3: CASSQGLGGWDSRTEAFF
J: TRBJ1-5; V: TRBV29-1; D: TRBD1; DNA: TGCAGCGTAGCGGGACAGGGGGGCAATCAGCCCCAGCATTTT; CDR3: CSVAGQGGNQPQHF
J: TRBJ1-1; V: TRBV6-5; D: .; DNA: TGTGCCAGCAGCCTGCGGTCAAGGAACACTGAAGCTTTCTTT; CDR3: CASSLRSRNTEAFF
J: TRBJ2-1; V: TRBV7-7; D: TRBD2; DNA: TGTGCTAGCAGCCTAAGGACTAGCGGACTCTACAATGAGCAGTTCTTC; CDR3: CASSLRTSGLYNEQFF
J: TRBJ2-1; V: TRBV27; D: TRBD2; DNA: TGTGCCAGCAGTTTAAGCGGGATCTCCTACAATGAGCAGTTCTTC; CDR3: CASSLSGISYNEQFF
J: TRBJ2-1; V: TRBV12-5; D: .; DNA: TGTGCTAGTGGCCCCCGAATGAGTGAGCAGTTCTTC; CDR3: CASGPRMSEQFF
J: TRBJ1-1; V: TRBV4-3; D: TRBD1; DNA: TGCGCCAGCAGCCAAGAAAGCAGGGGGCAGGGGTGGGCTGAAGCTTTCTTT; CDR3: CASSQESRGQGWAEAFF